This T cell receptor beta chain is from a study of blood T cells in healthy people across ages. Trimming took 2 bases from V and 1 from J; bases not matched to a gene: 8. The CDR3 contains 18 residues. Germline CDR1 is MNHEY and CDR2 is SVGAGI. A second PCR of 7 to 11 cycles used a sample-barcoded 5' primer and a J-beta primer mix. Each CDR3 protein gets one entry after TCRdb re-called the 5' RACE reads with MiXCR. The sample yields 550,000 to 600,000 distinct CDR3 sequences, around half seen once. The material sequenced was blood. The TCR originated in a man at least 80 years old in good health. The chain links TRBV6-5 to TRBJ1-3, with 10 positions matching TRBD1. The CDR3 bases are TGTGCCAGCAGTTACGGGACAGGGGACACGATTTCTGGAAACACCATATATTTT. This translates into CASSYGTGDTISGNTIYF.